This TCR beta chain was found in a study of T cell responses to AZD1222 COVID-19 vaccine. General study results and limits: There were mostly white British donors and more females than males, and clonal diversity was possibly underestimated. Reports indicate that nearly half of spike-specific TCRs are directed at unmutated variant regions. Repertoire sampling occurred only after the peak T cell response.

Remarks on this clone: Its specificity is not known.

The CDR3 covers 14 residues. V was shortened by 4 bases and J by 7 bases, with 11 bases between the two germline ends. CDR1 and CDR2 from the germline V gene are MNHEY and SMNVEV (reference sequence). Some clones are missing from TCRdb's copy, which holds only in-frame ones; the method was immunoSEQ multiplex PCR. The repertoire holds around 120,000 clones, with 87% as singletons. The rearrangement joins TRBV27 to TRBJ1-6; D unresolved. The sequence was collected from an adult who received the AZD1222 COVID-19 vaccine. The starting material was peripheral blood, obtained 28 days after the second AZD1222 dose. CDR3 sequence reads: CASSSGGVNSPLHF. The CDR3 nucleotides read TGTGCCAGCAGTTCTGGCGGTGTGAATTCACCCCTCCACTTT.